Reported below is one T cell receptor beta chain. The germline V and J ends were trimmed by 1 base and 6 bases, with 16 bases remaining between them. This CDR3 contains 15 residues. CDR1 is LGHDT, CDR2 YNNKEL, per germline (reference sequence). TCRdb independently ran MiXCR on the reads; one entry per CDR3 protein. Of 250,000 to 300,000 distinct CDR3 sequences in the sample, roughly an eighth were seen once. The entry originates in a study of T cell repertoires in cytomegalovirus infection. Study details: Signatures in public TCR beta sequences pointed to both CMV infection and matching HLA type.

The source material was PBMCs. This receptor was obtained from a human donor in good health (CMV status not recorded). Some clones in this sample may be carry-over from other donors' samples. The J gene is TRBJ2-7, the V gene TRBV3-1, with D perhaps matching TRBD1 (6 bases). The CDR3 nucleotides read TGTGCCAGCAGCCAAGGGGCAGGGGCGATCGGCGAGCAGTACTTC. As protein: CASSQGAGAIGEQYF.